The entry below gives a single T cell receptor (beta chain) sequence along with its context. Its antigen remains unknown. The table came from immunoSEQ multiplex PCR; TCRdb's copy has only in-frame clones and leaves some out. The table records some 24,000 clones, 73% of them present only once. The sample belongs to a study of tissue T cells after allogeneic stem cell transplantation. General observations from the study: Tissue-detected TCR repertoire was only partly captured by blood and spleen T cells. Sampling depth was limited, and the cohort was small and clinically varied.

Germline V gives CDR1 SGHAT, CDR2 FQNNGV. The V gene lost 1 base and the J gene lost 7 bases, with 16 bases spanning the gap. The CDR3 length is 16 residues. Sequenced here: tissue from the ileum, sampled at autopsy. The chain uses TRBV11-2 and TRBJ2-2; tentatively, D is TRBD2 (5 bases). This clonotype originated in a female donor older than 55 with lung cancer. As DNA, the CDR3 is TGTGCCAGCAGCTTAGTGCTGCCCGGGGTTGGCGGGGAGCTGTTTTTT. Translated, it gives CASSLVLPGVGGELFF.